The T cell receptor (beta chain) under discussion was sequenced for a study of cytomegalovirus exposure and HLA in healthy donors. The PCR ran on 60 Vbeta and 13 Jbeta primers. Method: immunoSEQ multiplex PCR; TCRdb's copy keeps in-frame clones and lacks some. The table has around 150,000 clones, approximately 80% seen once. Trimming shortened V by 5 bases and J by 4 bases, and 14 bases separated the two germline ends. The CDR3 consists of 14 residues. Germline CDR1 reads SGHAT; CDR2 reads FQDESV (reference sequence). Source material: PBMCs. This receptor was obtained from a man aged 35 to 55 in good health and CMV-seropositive. The V and J genes are TRBV11-1 and TRBJ2-5, with D perhaps matching TRBD1 (5 bases). CDR3 region: CASSPQARGETQYF. The CDR3 DNA follows: TGTGCCAGCAGCCCCCAAGCTAGGGGAGAGACCCAGTACTTC.